What follows are 26 T cell receptor beta chains derived from one specimen sequenced in a study of regulatory T cells in long-lasting Graves disease. Time point of the sample: newly diagnosed GD, antithyroid drugs for less than 3 months. RNA isolated from PBMCs was used to make the TCR library. Construction of the TCR beta libraries employed iRepertoire HTBI primers in conjunction with Arm-PCR of CDR3 regions. TCRdb fed the multiplex PCR reads into MiXCR, producing one record per CDR3 protein. The table has fewer than 450,000 distinct CDR3 sequences, 14% to 15% seen once. The sample was also reused in another study, on T cells in Graves' hyperthyroidism and ophthalmopathy.

The sample was peripheral blood mononuclear cells (PBMCs), taken at new diagnosis, from a patient treated with antithyroid drugs. The receptors originated from a woman aged 40 to 50 with Graves disease.

This clonotype was counted only a few times. This chain joins TRBV12-3 or TRBV12-4 and TRBJ2-5; D is undetermined. The length of the CDR3 is 11 residues. Deletions cut 4 bases from V and 5 bases from J, with 5 bases between. This CDR3 is CASSWAETQYF. The CDR3 region has the DNA TGTGCCAGCAGTTGGGCGGAGACCCAGTACTTC.

This clonotype was detected ten times or more. This sequence joins TRBV4-3 and TRBJ1-1, with D maybe TRBD1 (6 bases). The germline V gene has CDR1 LGHNA and CDR2 YSLEER. The CDR3 is 15 residues long. The V and J ends lost 3 bases and 7 bases respectively, with 18 bases between them. CDR3 bases: TGCGCCAGCAGCCAGACGGACAGCCCGGATGATGAAGCTTTCTTT. Its protein product is CASSQTDSPDDEAFF.

The table lists this clonotype with many counts. This rearrangement joins TRBV24-1 to TRBJ1-3; 8 nucleotides agree with TRBD1. Germline lookup yields CDR1 KGHDR and CDR2 SFDVKD. The junction had 25 bases not matched to a gene; V was cut back by 4 bases and J by 0 bases. The CDR3 runs to 23 residues. CDR3 region: CATSEPLPLFGQGLTYSGNTIYF. In nucleotides, the CDR3 is TGTGCCACCAGTGAACCCCTCCCCCTCTTCGGACAGGGCCTAACCTACTCTGGAAACACCATATATTTT.

This clonotype was counted at least ten times. This chain links TRBV28 with TRBJ1-6, with D unresolved. This CDR3 has 15 residues. Germline CDR1 reads MDHEN; CDR2 reads SYDVKM. The ends were cut back, 7 bases at V and 12 bases at J, with 22 bases in the middle. The CDR3 loop reads CASIYTSGGVKPLHF. For the CDR3, the DNA is TGTGCCAGCATTTATACCTCGGGTGGGGTTAAACCCCTCCACTTT.

The CDR3 loop is CASSLDSRGTGELFF. The CDR3 DNA reads TGTGCCAGCAGCTTAGACTCCCGGGGGACCGGGGAGCTGTTTTTT. The chain recombines TRBV7-2 with TRBJ2-2; D may be TRBD2 (6 bases). Trimming stripped 1 base from V and 5 bases from J, with 11 bases between. Looked up from germline, CDR1 is SGHTA and CDR2 is FQGNSA. This CDR3 has 15 amino acids. The full variable domain, completed using reference TRBV7-2 and TRBJ2-2, is GAGVSQSPSNKVTEKGKDVELRCDPISGHTALYWYRQSLGQGLEFLIYFQGNSAPDKSGLPSDRFSAERTGGSVSTLTIQRTQQEDSAVYLCASSLDSRGTGELFFGEGSRLTVL.

This clonotype was seen many times. The J gene is TRBJ2-1, the V gene TRBV7-2; tentatively, D is TRBD1 or TRBD2 (5 bases each). The CDR3 is 14 residues long. Trimming stripped 5 bases from V and 4 bases from J, with 12 bases between. Germline lookup yields CDR1 SGHTA and CDR2 FQGNSA. CDR3 sequence: CASSPNGAYNEQFF. The CDR3 DNA is TGTGCCAGCAGCCCCAACGGGGCATACAATGAGCAGTTCTTC. Together with reference TRBV7-2 and TRBJ2-1, the CDR3 gives the full variable domain: GAGVSQSPSNKVTEKGKDVELRCDPISGHTALYWYRQSLGQGLEFLIYFQGNSAPDKSGLPSDRFSAERTGGSVSTLTIQRTQQEDSAVYLCASSPNGAYNEQFFGPGTRLTVL.

Concerning this clonotype itself: A clone one base away is much larger, so this may be a read error. The J gene is TRBJ1-1, the V gene TRBV28; D remains ambiguous. V lost 7 bases to trimming and J lost 4 bases, with 16 bases between them. The CDR3 runs to 14 residues. Germline CDR1 MDHEN, CDR2 SYDVKM. Here the CDR3 reads CASTLPESGTEAFF. In DNA form, the CDR3 reads TGTGCCAGCACCCTGCCAGAGTCCGGCACTGAAGCTTTCTTT.

Ten or more counts support this clonotype. The chain couples TRBV6-2 or TRBV6-3 to TRBJ1-1, with D tentatively TRBD1 (5 bases). Germline loops: CDR1 MNHEY, CDR2 SVGEGT. This CDR3 comprises 16 residues. V lost 0 bases to trimming and J lost 0 bases, with 11 bases between them. CDR3 sequence: CASSYSPLDMNTEAFF. The CDR3 coding sequence is TGTGCCAGCAGTTACTCTCCCTTGGACATGAACACTGAAGCTTTCTTT.

The sample holds many counts of this clonotype. As DNA, the CDR3 is TGTGCCAGCAGCTCAACTAGCGCTCACGAGACCCAGTACTTC. Translating gives CASSSTSAHETQYF. The rearrangement uses TRBV7-9 and TRBJ2-5; 7 bases fit TRBD2. From germline, CDR1 is SEHNR and CDR2 FQNEAQ (reference sequence). This CDR3 has 14 amino acids. The ends lost 4 bases at V and 5 bases at J; junction bases unmatched: 7.

The sample holds many counts of this clonotype. The V gene is TRBV12-3 or TRBV12-4, the J gene TRBJ2-1; D is undetermined. CDR3 length equals 17 residues. V was shortened by 3 bases and J by 0 bases, with 15 bases between the two germline ends. CDR3 protein: CASSFHIESSSYNEQFF. The CDR3 DNA follows: TGTGCCAGCAGTTTTCACATTGAGTCGAGCTCCTACAATGAGCAGTTCTTC.

The V call is TRBV13, the J call TRBJ2-7; TRBD1 agrees at 9 bases. The CDR3 consists of 16 residues. Germline CDR1 reads PRHDT; CDR2 reads FYEKMQ (reference sequence). Trimming took 4 bases from V and 5 from J; bases not matched to a gene: 12. The CDR3 here is CASSSGTGTGLHEQYF. In nucleotides, the CDR3 is TGTGCCAGCAGCTCCGGAACCGGGACAGGGCTCCACGAGCAGTACTTC.

In this sample, this clonotype turned up many times. A read error may produce the germline difference seen at one junction end. J is TRBJ2-1 and V is TRBV30; D unclear. The CDR3 runs to 14 residues. CDR1 and CDR2 (germline): GTSNPN, SVGIG (reference sequence). The CDR3 region has the DNA TGTGCCTGGAAAAGGACCCCCTCCCACAATGAGCAGTTCTTC. This codes for CAWKRTPSHNEQFF.

A few counts support this clonotype. The gene calls are TRBV9 and TRBJ2-3, with unresolved D. Per the germline V gene, CDR1 is SGDLS and CDR2 is YYNGEE. V lost 4 bases and J 4 bases, leaving 7 bases between the germline ends. The CDR3 extends over 12 amino acids. The CDR3 DNA reads TGTGCCAGCAGCTCAAATCCAGATACGCAGTATTTT. It is translated as CASSSNPDTQYF.

This clonotype has ten or more counts. This chain joins TRBV12-3 or TRBV12-4 and TRBJ2-5; a weak D match, TRBD1 (6 bases). This CDR3 has 19 amino acids. Deletions cut 2 bases from V and 4 bases from J, with 26 bases between. The CDR3 is CASSLIGDTAGVGVETQYF. CDR3 sequence (DNA): TGTGCCAGCAGTTTAATTGGGGATACGGCAGGGGTGGGAGTAGAGACCCAGTACTTC.

This clonotype was detected a few times. The rearrangement links TRBV19 to TRBJ2-7, with D possibly being TRBD1 (6 bases). This CDR3 has 15 amino acids. CDR1 is LNHDA and CDR2 is SQIVND in the germline V gene (reference sequence). Trimming shortened V by 5 bases and J by 3 bases, and 17 bases separated the two germline ends. The CDR3 DNA sequence: TGTGCCAGTAGTCCCCGGACAGTTACCAACTACGAGCAGTACTTC. It yields the protein CASSPRTVTNYEQYF. Based on the CDR3 plus reference TRBV19 and TRBJ2-7, the full variable domain is DGGITQSPKYLFRKEGQNVTLSCEQNLNHDAMYWYRQDPGQGLRLIYYSQIVNDFQKGDIAEGYSVSREKKESFPLTVTSAQKNPTAFYLCASSPRTVTNYEQYFGPGTRLTVT.

Many counts were recorded for this clonotype. The genes are TRBV7-8 and TRBJ2-3; 7 bases agree with TRBD2. Per germline, CDR1 SGHVS and CDR2 FQNEAQ. After removal of 8 bases from V and 4 bases from J, the junction contained 12 bases not matched to a gene. The CDR3 consists of 15 residues. The DNA of the CDR3 is TGTGCCAGCTCACGTGGGGGGGGAGGCGCAGATACGCAGTATTTT. Its translation is CASSRGGGGADTQYF.

In this sample, this clonotype turned up a few times. The germline gene is not matched at one end of the junction; a read error may be the cause. The rearrangement uses TRBV9 and TRBJ2-2, with 9 bases fitting TRBD2. The CDR3 sequence is 17 residues long. Germline lookup yields CDR1 SGDLS and CDR2 YYNGEE. CDR3 DNA: TGTGCCAGCAGCGCGAAGCGACTAGCGGAGAACACCGGGGAGCTGTTCTTT. This codes for CASSAKRLAENTGELFF. The full variable domain, completed using reference TRBV9 and TRBJ2-2, is DSGVTQTPKHLITATGQRVTLRCSPRSGDLSVYWYQQSLDQGLQFLIQYYNGEERAKGNILERFSAQQFPDLHSELNLSSLELGDSALYFCASSAKRLAENTGELFFGEGSRLTVL.

This clonotype was counted a few times. The chain uses TRBV9 and TRBJ2-1; D is uncertain. Germline V gene data show CDR1 as SGDLS and CDR2 as YYNGEE. The V and J ends lost 3 bases and 6 bases respectively, with 16 bases between them. The CDR3 is 15 amino acids. CDR3 nucleotide sequence: TGTGCCAGCAGCGGTCACCTACCGGATACCAATGAGCAGTTCTTC. It specifies CASSGHLPDTNEQFF.

As to this clonotype: Relative to the germline gene, one junction end is altered; a read error may explain this. The V call is TRBV30, the J call TRBJ2-2; no firm D call. Germline-derived CDR1 and CDR2 are GTSNPN and SVGIG (reference sequence). The CDR3 extends over 12 amino acids. The CDR3 DNA reads TGTACCTGGAGTGGTAACACCGGGGAGCTGTTTTTT. The encoded protein is CTWSGNTGELFF. Drawing the rest from reference TRBV30 and TRBJ2-2, the complete variable domain is SQTIHQWPATLVQPVGSPLSLECTVEGTSNPNLYWYRQAAGRGLQLLFYSVGIGQISSEVPQNLSASRPQDRQFILSSKKLLLSDSGFYLCTWSGNTGELFFGEGSRLTVL.

This clonotype was counted many times. V and J are TRBV7-2 and TRBJ2-1, with D possibly matching TRBD2 (5 bases). The DNA end lines up better with TRBJ2-5; the J call may be wrong. The germline V gene has CDR1 SGHTA and CDR2 FQGNSA. The CDR3 loop spans 13 amino acids. The CDR3 loop is CASSLTPGETQYF. CDR3 nucleotides: TGTGCCAGCAGCTTAACTCCGGGGGAGACCCAGTACTTC.

This clonotype occurred many times. The J gene is TRBJ1-5, the V gene TRBV30; D gene unclear. This CDR3 comprises 13 residues. Germline lookup yields CDR1 GTSNPN and CDR2 SVGIG (reference sequence). V lost 1 base, J lost 0 bases, and 4 bases lay in between. CDR3 in amino acids: CAWSGGSNQPQHF. CDR3 DNA: TGTGCCTGGAGTGGGGGTAGCAATCAGCCCCAGCATTTT.

This clonotype was counted ten times or more. This chain links TRBV19 with TRBJ2-1, with TRBD1 matching 8 bases. Germline CDR1 is LNHDA and CDR2 is SQIVND (reference sequence). Trimming took 2 bases from V and 1 from J; bases not matched to a gene: 7. This CDR3 is built from 17 residues. CDR3 DNA: TGTGCCAGTAGTATAACCCGCACAGGGGGATCCTACAATGAGCAGTTCTTC. Protein sequence: CASSITRTGGSYNEQFF.

This clonotype was seen repeatedly, ten times or more. This chain links TRBV6-1 with TRBJ2-2; possibly TRBD1 for D (6 bases). The CDR3 length is 14 residues. The germline gives CDR1 MNHNS, CDR2 SASEGT. The V end was cut by 6 bases, the J end by 0 bases, with 8 bases between. CDR3 sequence: CASRRTANTGELFF. CDR3 DNA: TGTGCCAGCAGACGGACAGCGAACACCGGGGAGCTGTTTTTT.

This clonotype was counted between two and nine times. The genes are TRBV6-2 or TRBV6-3 and TRBJ2-7, with unresolved D. Trimming removed 6 bases from V and 2 bases from J, with 17 bases in between. The CDR3 loop spans 15 amino acids. Germline CDR1 reads MNHEY; CDR2 reads SVGEGT. The CDR3 nucleotides read TGTGCCAGCAGCGGAACCTACGGCTCCACCTACGAGCAGTACTTC. It translates to CASSGTYGSTYEQYF.

This clonotype showed up many times. This chain connects TRBV10-3 to TRBJ1-2; TRBD1 matches at 7 bases. Germline CDR1 and CDR2: ENHRY and SYGVKD. The CDR3 loop spans 13 amino acids. The junction had 14 bases not matched to a gene; V was cut back by 11 bases and J by 8 bases. CDR3 DNA: TGTGCCTCTGGGACAGTACAGACTTACGGCTACACCTTC. It codes for CASGTVQTYGYTF.

A few counts support this clonotype. V and J are TRBV6-2 or TRBV6-3 and TRBJ2-7; D possibly uses TRBD1 or TRBD2 (6 bases each). Trimming took off 4 bases at V and 3 bases at J, with 19 bases between the two ends. The CDR3 extends over 16 amino acids. CDR1 and CDR2 from the germline V gene are MNHEY and SVGEGT. CDR3 sequence: CASSSGLGGGIYEQYF. The CDR3 coding sequence is TGTGCCAGCAGTTCCGGTTTGGGGGGCGGTATCTACGAGCAGTACTTC.